This T cell receptor beta chain was sequenced for a study of blood T cell repertoires in COVID-19. In the study overall: Material from acute and convalescent COVID-19 was sourced from the United States, Italy and Spain.

Looked up from germline, CDR1 is MGHRA and CDR2 is YSYEKL. V dropped 4 bases and J dropped 5; count of bases not matched to a gene: 15. The CDR3 is made up of 17 amino acids. Using immunoSEQ multiplex PCR, the repertoire was profiled, and TCRdb retains in-frame clones only, with some absent. The sample yields fewer than 50,000 clones, approximately 80% seen once. Input material: peripheral blood. The TCR sequence derives from a man in his fifties or sixties with COVID-19, enrolled during active disease. The rearrangement joins TRBV4-1 to TRBJ1-1, with 8 bases identical to TRBD1. CDR3 sequence: CASSLAPIRGRPTEAFF. CDR3 nucleotide sequence: TGCGCCAGCAGCCTAGCTCCGATCAGGGGGCGGCCGACTGAAGCTTTCTTT.